A single sample is the source of the 5 T cell receptor beta chains below, sequenced in a study of blood T cell repertoires in COVID-19. TCRdb's table, derived via immunoSEQ multiplex PCR, lists solely in-frame clones and lacks some. The data show hundreds of thousands of clones, about 88% seen once. Sample: peripheral blood. Every receptor here comes from a woman between 65 and 79 years old with COVID-19, enrolled during active disease.

The rearrangement links TRBV5-1 to TRBJ2-7; 8 nucleotides match TRBD1. There are 15 residues in the CDR3. V was clipped by 0 bases and J by 2 bases; unmatched bases: 4. Germline V gene sequence: CDR1 SGHRS, CDR2 YFSETQ. Written as DNA, the CDR3 is TGCGCCAGCAGCTTGGTCGGGACAGGTCCCTACGAGCAGTACTTC. As protein: CASSLVGTGPYEQYF.

This clone has just one count. The chain links TRBV6-5 to TRBJ2-2; D unclear. In germline, CDR1 is MNHEY, CDR2 SVGAGI. This CDR3 is 13 amino acids long. Trimming stripped 7 bases from V and 7 bases from J, with 13 bases between. As DNA, the CDR3 is TGTGCCAGCACCGCTTCGCGGAGCGGGGAGCTGTTTTTT. Residues: CASTASRSGELFF.

The CDR3 here is CASSYPGNQPQHF. For the CDR3, the DNA is TGTGCCAGCAGTTACCCCGGCAATCAGCCCCAGCATTTT. This sequence joins TRBV6-5 and TRBJ1-5; D remains ambiguous. The CDR3 covers 13 residues. Germline lookup yields CDR1 MNHEY and CDR2 SVGAGI. V lost 2 bases and J lost 2, with 4 bases in between.

The chain is built from TRBV6-4 and TRBJ2-1; 8 bases agree with TRBD2. The length of the CDR3 is 14 residues. Per the germline V gene, CDR1 is MRHNA and CDR2 is SNTAGT. The trim removed 3 bases at V and 4 bases at J, leaving 2 bases unmatched. CDR3 coding DNA: TGTGCCAGCAGTGAGAGCGGGGGTTACAATGAGCAGTTCTTC. As protein: CASSESGGYNEQFF.

The rearrangement uses TRBV4-1 and TRBJ2-7, with D possibly being TRBD1 (6 bases). The germline V gene has CDR1 MGHRA and CDR2 YSYEKL. V was cut by 1 base and J by 1 base, with 11 bases left in between. The CDR3 is 15 residues long. The CDR3 reads CASSQVPGQSYEQYF. CDR3 DNA sequence: TGCGCCAGCAGCCAAGTCCCCGGACAGTCCTACGAGCAGTACTTC.